Below are 15 T cell receptor beta chains sequenced from a single sample in a study of cytomegalovirus exposure and HLA in healthy donors. Amplification used 60 Vbeta primers and 13 Jbeta primers. Clones were read by immunoSEQ multiplex PCR, and TCRdb kept only the in-frame ones, dropping some. The repertoire has some 140,000 clones, about 80% of them found once; the top ten carry roughly 12%. The specimen was PBMCs. Every receptor here comes from a man aged 25 to 40 in good health and CMV-seropositive.

This rearrangement joins TRBV6-5 to TRBJ1-5; D is unresolved. Looked up from germline, CDR1 is MNHEY and CDR2 is SVGAGI. The V and J ends lost 6 bases and 2 bases respectively, with 11 bases between them. The CDR3 totals 14 residues. CDR3 in DNA: TGTGCCAGCAGACCCCGAGGAGGCAATCAGCCCCAGCATTTT. Translated, it gives CASRPRGGNQPQHF.

This chain connects TRBV6-5 to TRBJ2-4; D is possibly TRBD1 (5 bases). The CDR3 contains 13 residues. The germline V and J ends were trimmed by 4 bases and 3 bases, with 7 bases remaining between them. Germline lookup yields CDR1 MNHEY and CDR2 SVGAGI. CDR3 in DNA: TGTGCCAGCAGTTCAGGGATCAAAAACATTCAGTACTTC. This translates into CASSSGIKNIQYF.

This chain uses TRBV27 with TRBJ2-7; a possible D gene is TRBD2 (5 bases). Germline loops: CDR1 MNHEY, CDR2 SMNVEV (reference sequence). Trimming removed 0 bases at V and 4 bases at J, with 10 bases between. The CDR3 contains 14 residues. The DNA of the CDR3 is TGTGCCAGCAGTTTATCGCCCCGAGGGTACGAGCAGTACTTC. It yields the protein CASSLSPRGYEQYF.

The chain uses TRBV29-1 and TRBJ2-2, with D possibly being TRBD2 (6 bases). Trimming shortened V by 6 bases and J by 6 bases, and 14 bases separated the two germline ends. Germline V lookup: CDR1 SQVTM, CDR2 ANQGSEA. The CDR3 loop spans 13 amino acids. The CDR3 sequence: CSVATLASGELFF. CDR3 coding DNA: TGCAGCGTAGCTACCCTAGCGTCCGGGGAGCTGTTTTTT.

The J gene is TRBJ2-1, the V gene TRBV7-2; 8 nucleotides agree with TRBD2. The CDR3 runs to 15 residues. CDR1 is SGHTA and CDR2 is FQGNSA in the germline V gene. J was trimmed by 3 bases and V by 2 bases; bases with no gene match: 3. Here the CDR3 reads CASSLTSGNYNEQFF. The CDR3 bases are TGTGCCAGCAGCTTAACTAGCGGAAACTACAATGAGCAGTTCTTC.

The genes are TRBV7-2 and TRBJ2-1; D gene unclear. Germline loops: CDR1 SGHTA, CDR2 FQGNSA. The CDR3 extends over 15 amino acids. V was trimmed by 3 bases and J by 7 bases, leaving 16 bases between them. The CDR3 bases are TGTGCCAGCAGCTTTCGGTCCCCCGTCGAAAATGAGCAGTTCTTC. This codes for CASSFRSPVENEQFF. Combining the CDR3 with reference TRBV7-2 and TRBJ2-1 gives the whole variable domain GAGVSQSPSNKVTEKGKDVELRCDPISGHTALYWYRQSLGQGLEFLIYFQGNSAPDKSGLPSDRFSAERTGGSVSTLTIQRTQQEDSAVYLCASSFRSPVENEQFFGPGTRLTVL.

CDR3 amino acids: CASSFRDSKTYEQYF. In nucleotides, the CDR3 is TGTGCCAGCAGCTTCCGGGACAGCAAAACCTACGAGCAGTACTTC. This chain links TRBV7-8 with TRBJ2-7; 7 nucleotides match TRBD1. Germline loops: CDR1 SGHVS, CDR2 FQNEAQ. J was trimmed by 2 bases and V by 3 bases; bases with no gene match: 7. This CDR3 has 15 amino acids.

The table lists this clone with a count of one. The chain recombines TRBV6-4 with TRBJ2-7, with 16 bases matching TRBD2. With V trimmed by 6 bases and J by 5 bases, 7 bases remained unmatched. Germline CDR1 reads MRHNA; CDR2 reads SNTAGT. The CDR3 is 16 amino acids. The CDR3 region is CASRYGTSGRADEQYF. The CDR3 DNA follows: TGTGCCAGCAGATACGGGACTAGCGGGAGGGCCGACGAGCAGTACTTC.

The V call is TRBV11-3, the J call TRBJ1-3; possible D gene TRBD1, 5 bases. V was pared by 1 base and J by 2 bases, with 12 bases between. Germline CDR1 SGHNT, CDR2 YENEEA. This CDR3 has 16 amino acids. CDR3 bases: TGTGCCAGCAGCTTAGTCAGCAGGGTGGCTGGAAACACCATATATTTT. It yields the protein CASSLVSRVAGNTIYF.

The chain links TRBV5-6 to TRBJ1-1, with D hard to call. The CDR3 runs 12 residues. Trimming shortened V by 2 bases and J by 5 bases, and 7 bases separated the two germline ends. The germline V gene has CDR1 SGHDT and CDR2 YYEEEE. CDR3 nucleotide sequence: TGTGCCAGCAGCTTTGTTGCGACTGAAGCTTTCTTT. Amino acids: CASSFVATEAFF.

This clone was counted a few times. The chain employs TRBV9 and TRBJ2-1, with TRBD2 matching 8 bases. The V gene's germline CDR1 is SGDLS and CDR2 YYNGEE. The CDR3 consists of 14 residues. The V gene end was trimmed by 2 bases and the J gene end by 9 bases; junction bases not matched to a gene: 7. The CDR3 region is CASSVEREFGEQFF. The CDR3 nucleotides read TGTGCCAGCAGCGTGGAGCGGGAGTTCGGTGAGCAGTTCTTC.

The chain couples TRBV6-6 to TRBJ1-2; D is unresolved. This CDR3 has 12 residues. The germline V and J ends were trimmed by 11 bases and 6 bases, with 16 bases remaining between them. In germline, CDR1 is MNHNY, CDR2 SVGAGI (reference sequence). Here the CDR3 DNA reads TGTGCCTCCCGCGCCCTCCGGGATGGCTACACCTTC. The encoded protein is CASRALRDGYTF.

J is TRBJ2-3 and V is TRBV28, with 8 bases matching TRBD2. CDR1 is MDHEN and CDR2 is SYDVKM in the germline V gene. Trimming cost V 5 bases and J 2 bases; bases outside gene matches: 6. This CDR3 is 15 amino acids long. CDR3 coding DNA: TGTGCCAGCAGTACAGCGGGGGCGAACACAGATACGCAGTATTTT. Protein product: CASSTAGANTDTQYF.

The chain uses TRBV7-9 and TRBJ2-6, with D possibly being TRBD1 (6 bases). The CDR3 runs 14 residues. The V end was cut by 7 bases, the J end by 2 bases, with 9 bases between. CDR1 and CDR2 (germline): SEHNR, FQNEAQ (reference sequence). CDR3 protein: CASNPGAGANVLTF. The CDR3 DNA is TGTGCCAGCAACCCAGGGGCTGGGGCCAACGTCCTGACTTTC. Variable domain in full (rest from reference TRBV7-9 and TRBJ2-6): DTGVSQNPRHKITKRGQNVTFRCDPISEHNRLYWYRQTLGQGPEFLTYFQNEAQLEKSRLLSDRFSAERPKGSFSTLEIQRTEQGDSAMYLCASNPGAGANVLTFGAGSRLTVL.

This chain uses TRBV7-2 with TRBJ1-2; TRBD1 matches at 11 bases. With V trimmed by 6 bases and J by 7 bases, 4 bases remained unmatched. This CDR3 is 13 amino acids long. Germline loops: CDR1 SGHTA, CDR2 FQGNSA. DNA for the CDR3: TGTGCCAGCAGTGGACAGGGGGCTTCTGGCTACACCTTC. This encodes CASSGQGASGYTF.